The 8 T cell receptor beta chains in this list originate from one sample, sequenced in a study of HIV-infected patients and healthy controls. All unsorted peripheral T cells were captured because whole blood was used without fractionation. Reverse transcription used 450 to 650 ng RNA and constant-region primers for alpha and beta. Using multiplexing indices, alpha and beta chain libraries were generated apart by chain-specific third strand synthesis. TCRdb processed the 5' RACE reads anew with MiXCR; each CDR3 protein has one entry. The table lists about 9,100 distinct CDR3 sequences, 7.3% of them singletons, with roughly 34% in the top ten. The sample in question was blood, obtained before antiretroviral therapy. The receptors here all came from an adult with HIV infection.

Many counts were recorded for this clonotype. The chain couples TRBV10-3 to TRBJ2-7; 8 bases align to TRBD1. V was clipped by 7 bases and J by 5 bases; unmatched bases: 7. Germline V lookup: CDR1 ENHRY, CDR2 SYGVKD. The CDR3 loop spans 13 amino acids. CDR3 DNA: TGTGCCATCATGGCTCAGGGGGCTGACGAGCAGTACTTC. As protein: CAIMAQGADEQYF.

Many counts were recorded for this clonotype. The CDR3 DNA sequence: TGTGCCAGCACCCACCCGGGGAACACTGAAGCTTTCTTT. Encoded protein: CASTHPGNTEAFF. The V and J genes are TRBV2 and TRBJ1-1; D gene unclear. This CDR3 region has 13 residues. V was cut by 7 bases and J by 1 base, with 10 bases left in between. Germline CDR1 is SNHLY and CDR2 is FYNNEI.

This clonotype appeared a few times. The V call is TRBV6-2 or TRBV6-3, the J call TRBJ2-5; no clear D. V lost 5 bases to trimming and J lost 5 bases, with 9 bases between them. Germline V gene lookup returns CDR1 MNHEY and CDR2 SVGEGT. The length of the CDR3 is 12 residues. Here the CDR3 reads CASSTMTETQYF. DNA of the CDR3: TGTGCCAGCAGTACAATGACCGAGACCCAGTACTTC.

This clonotype was counted at least ten times. V is TRBV7-3 and J is TRBJ2-1; 11 nucleotides align to TRBD2. The length of the CDR3 is 14 residues. Unmatched junction bases numbered 6, after V lost 8 bases and J lost 6 bases. From germline, CDR1 is SGHTA and CDR2 FQGTGA. CDR3 nucleotides: TGTGCCAGCGCAACTAGCGGGGGCCCCAATGAGCAGTTCTTC. Its translation is CASATSGGPNEQFF.

This clonotype was counted ten times or more. This sequence joins TRBV12-5 and TRBJ2-7; tentatively, D is TRBD1 (5 bases). V gave up 5 bases and J gave up 1 base, with 15 bases separating them. The CDR3 covers 15 residues. Germline V gene lookup returns CDR1 LGHNT and CDR2 FRNRAP. The CDR3 loop reads CASGPNRQGSYEQYF. DNA for the CDR3: TGTGCTAGTGGTCCCAACCGGCAGGGATCCTACGAGCAGTACTTC. The variable domain in full, completed from reference TRBV12-5 and TRBJ2-7, reads DARVTQTPRHKVTEMGQEVTMRCQPILGHNTVFWYRQTMMQGLELLAYFRNRAPLDDSGMPKDRFSAEMPDATLATLKIQPSEPRDSAVYFCASGPNRQGSYEQYFGPGTRLTVT.

The table lists this clonotype with many counts. The V call is TRBV29-1, the J call TRBJ2-7; TRBD1 agrees at 9 bases. The CDR3 is made up of 14 amino acids. CDR1 and CDR2 from the germline V gene are SQVTM and ANQGSEA. J lost 9 bases, V lost 5 bases, and 14 bases had no gene match. CDR3 sequence reads: CSVYHRGREWWQYF. In nucleotides, the CDR3 is TGCAGCGTTTACCACAGGGGGCGCGAATGGTGGCAGTACTTC.

This clonotype was recorded at least ten times. The V gene is TRBV12-3 or TRBV12-4, the J gene TRBJ2-3, with 8 bases fitting TRBD1. The CDR3 contains 15 residues. Trimming took 5 bases from V and 5 from J; bases not matched to a gene: 9. CDR3 bases: TGTGCCAGCAGTCCGACAGGGGCTCGGGAAGATACGCAGTATTTT. Its translation is CASSPTGAREDTQYF.

This clonotype was seen ten or more times. The chain joins TRBV5-4 to TRBJ1-2, with a weak D call TRBD1 (6 bases). The CDR3 extends over 13 amino acids. V lost 4 bases, J lost 6 bases, and 13 bases lay in between. In germline, CDR1 is SGHNT, CDR2 YYREEE (reference sequence). The CDR3 sequence: CASSPNNRDGYTF. In DNA form, the CDR3 reads TGTGCCAGCAGCCCGAACAACAGGGATGGCTACACCTTC.